Listed below are T cell receptor beta chains from one sample, sequenced in a study of blood T cell repertoires in COVID-19. Profiling relied on immunoSEQ multiplex PCR, and the TCRdb table lists in-frame clones only, not all of them. The profile shows 80,000 to 95,000 clones, 80% to 90% of them singletons. Input material: peripheral blood. The receptors come from a human donor in a cohort sampled during active COVID-19. Both conserved end residues are part of each CDR3. A D gene is named only where the DNA matches it firmly. Expanded clones get a size class; other rows say once, few or many, or leave the size out.

>TRBJ2-5|TRBV19|NA|NA
TGTGCCAGTAGTATAGTGGGGCCTGCGGAGACCCAGTACTTC
CASSIVGPAETQYF
>TRBJ2-3|TRBV7-6|once|NA
TGTGCCAGCAGCTTAGGAAGGGTCAGGGCAGATACGCAGTATTTT
CASSLGRVRADTQYF
>TRBJ2-7|TRBV27|NA|TRBD1
TGTGCCAGCAGTGGGACAGGGGGCGCCGACGAGCAGTACTTC
CASSGTGGADEQYF
>TRBJ2-5|TRBV9|NA|NA
TGTGCCAGCAGCGTAGGTAGCGAGTCCGTCCAAGAGACCCAGTACTTC
CASSVGSESVQETQYF
>TRBJ2-5|TRBV20-1|once|NA
TGCAGTGCTAGTACAACACCCTCACGGACCCAGTACTTC
CSASTTPSRTQYF
>TRBJ2-2|TRBV5-5|NA|TRBD2
TGTGCCAGCAGCTTCAGGGACTATATCACCGGGGAGCTGTTTTTT
CASSFRDYITGELFF
>TRBJ1-2|TRBV3-1/TRBV3-2|NA|TRBD1
TGTGCCAGCAGCCTACCGGGACAGGGATTGAAAGGCTACACCTTC
CASSLPGQGLKGYTF
>TRBJ2-1|TRBV7-2|NA|TRBD2
TGTGCCAGCAGTCAGACTAGCGGGGGTAGCAATGAGCAGTTCTTC
CASSQTSGGSNEQFF
>TRBJ1-5|TRBV10-2|NA|NA
TGCGCCAGCAGTGAGGGAGAGGGCCCGCGTTGGCAGCCCCAGCATTTT
CASSEGEGPRWQPQHF
>TRBJ1-6|TRBV5-4|NA|NA
TGTGCCAGCAGCTTGTGGACAGATTCACCCCTCCACTTT
CASSLWTDSPLHF
>TRBJ1-6|TRBV14|NA|NA
TGTGCCAGCAGCCGTCAGTTTGATTCACCCCTCCACTTT
CASSRQFDSPLHF
>TRBJ2-3|TRBV4-1|NA|TRBD2
TGCGCCAGCAGCCAAGGGAGTAGCGGGGTTCGCAGTACGCAGTATTTT
CASSQGSSGVRSTQYF
>TRBJ1-2|TRBV28|NA|TRBD1
TGTGCCAGCAGCACCGGGACAGGGGTCTATGGCTACACCTTC
CASSTGTGVYGYTF
>TRBJ2-7|TRBV5-6|once|TRBD1
TGTGCCAGCAGCTCCGCAGGGGGCACTCGAGGTTACGAGCAGTACTTC
CASSSAGGTRGYEQYF
>TRBJ2-5|TRBV9|NA|TRBD1
TGTGCCAGCAGCGTCGGGACAGGGGGCGCAAAGCAAGAGACCCAGTACTTC
CASSVGTGGAKQETQYF
>TRBJ1-2|TRBV7-2|NA|TRBD1
TGTGCCAGCAGCTTAGGTTACAGGGGAGAGGATGGCTACACCTTC
CASSLGYRGEDGYTF
>TRBJ1-6|TRBV7-9|few|NA
TGTGCCAGCAGCGCACAGGTTAATAATTCACCCCTCCACTTT
CASSAQVNNSPLHF